One sample yielded the 5 T cell receptor beta chains listed below, sequenced in a study of human T cells and chemical hapten exposure. Regarding time point: patch test 3, about 24 weeks after DPC sensitization. Treatment denoted: therapeutic diphenylcyclopropenone sensitization with weekly scalp DPC. TCRdb re-called the RACE reads with MiXCR, one entry per CDR3 protein. The sample gives more than 95,000 distinct CDR3 sequences, 34% of which show up once; roughly 2.5% is in the top ten. The sample consisted of whole blood, taken in connection with sensitization to the hapten diphenylcyclopropenone (DPC). These TCRs come from a man aged 35-49 years with alopecia areata. Some clones in this sample may be carry-over from other donors' samples.

The chain is built from TRBV6-6 and TRBJ2-5; D is perhaps TRBD1 or TRBD2 (5 bases each). This CDR3 is 16 amino acids long. Germline V gene data show CDR1 as MNHNY and CDR2 as SVGAGI (reference sequence). Trimming shortened V by 1 base and J by 5 bases, and 17 bases separated the two germline ends. Here the CDR3 reads CASSYYPGTSWETQYF. CDR3 DNA: TGTGCCAGCAGTTACTATCCCGGGACCAGTTGGGAGACCCAGTACTTC.

This clonotype appeared once. This chain connects TRBV2 to TRBJ2-7; D not certain. The germline V gene encodes CDR1 SNHLY and CDR2 FYNNEI. The CDR3 runs 13 residues. V was cut by 5 bases and J by 6 bases, with 14 bases left in between. The CDR3 sequence: CASSMSASREQYV. The CDR3, as DNA: TGTGCCAGCAGTATGTCCGCATCCCGCGAGCAGTACGTC.

There are a few counts of this clonotype. This chain joins TRBV20-1 and TRBJ2-7; D is unresolved. Looked up from germline, CDR1 is DFQATT and CDR2 is SNEGSKA (reference sequence). CDR3 length: 13 amino acids. With 6 bases removed from V and 4 bases from J, the gap between germline ends came to 16 bases. CDR3 sequence: CSATDSPGYEQYF. The CDR3 nucleotides read TGCAGTGCAACAGACTCCCCCGGGTACGAGCAGTACTTC.

This clonotype was observed at least ten times. The J gene is TRBJ2-7, the V gene TRBV7-2; TRBD2 is a possible D gene (6 bases). Germline V CDR1 and CDR2: SGHTA, FQGNSA. CDR3 length: 13 residues. Trimming removed 5 bases from V and 4 bases from J, with 12 bases in between. This CDR3 is CASSLLTSYEQYV. The DNA for the CDR3 is TGTGCCAGCAGCCTTCTGACTAGTTACGAGCAGTACGTC.

This clonotype was observed a single time. This chain connects TRBV29-1 to TRBJ2-5, with D possibly being TRBD2 (6 bases). Germline V lookup: CDR1 SQVTM, CDR2 ANQGSEA. The CDR3 has 12 amino acids. V gave up 2 bases and J gave up 7 bases, with 11 bases separating them. CDR3 nucleotide sequence: TGCAGCGTTGAACTGACTAGTAGGACCCAGTACTTC. The encoded protein is CSVELTSRTQYF. Drawing the rest from reference TRBV29-1 and TRBJ2-5, the complete variable domain is SAVISQKPSRDICQRGTSLTIQCQVDSQVTMMFWYRQQPGQSLTLIATANQGSEATYESGFVIDKFPISRPNLTFSTLTVSNMSPEDSSIYLCSVELTSRTQYFGPGTRLLVL.